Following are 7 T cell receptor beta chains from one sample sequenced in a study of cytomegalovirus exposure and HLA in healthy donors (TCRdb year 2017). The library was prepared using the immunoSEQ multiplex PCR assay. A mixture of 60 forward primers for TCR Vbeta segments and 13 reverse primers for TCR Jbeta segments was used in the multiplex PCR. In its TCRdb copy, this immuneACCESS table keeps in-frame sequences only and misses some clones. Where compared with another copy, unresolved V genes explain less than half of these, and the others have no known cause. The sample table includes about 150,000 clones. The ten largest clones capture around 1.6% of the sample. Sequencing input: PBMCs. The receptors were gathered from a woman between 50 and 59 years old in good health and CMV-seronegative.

This chain's CDR3 is CASSLRQAFNQPQHF. The DNA of the CDR3 is TGTGCCAGCAGCCTCAGACAGGCCTTCAATCAGCCCCAGCATTTT. The chain carries TRBV7-8 and TRBJ1-5, with a tentative D call TRBD1 (6 bases). CDR1 is SGHVS and CDR2 is FQNEAQ in the germline V gene. There are 15 residues in the CDR3. The V and J ends lost 5 bases and 3 bases respectively, with 14 bases between them.

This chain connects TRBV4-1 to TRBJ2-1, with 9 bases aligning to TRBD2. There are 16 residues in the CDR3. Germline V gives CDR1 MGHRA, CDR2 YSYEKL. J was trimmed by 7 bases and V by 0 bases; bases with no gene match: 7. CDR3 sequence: CASSQERLAGNNEQFF. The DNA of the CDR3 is TGCGCCAGCAGCCAAGAACGGCTAGCGGGAAATAATGAGCAGTTCTTC.

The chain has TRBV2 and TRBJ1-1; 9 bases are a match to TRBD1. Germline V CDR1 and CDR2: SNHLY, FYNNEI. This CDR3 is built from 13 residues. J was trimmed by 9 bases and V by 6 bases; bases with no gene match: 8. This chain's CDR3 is CASSPQGAMQAFF. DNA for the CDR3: TGTGCCAGCAGCCCACAGGGGGCGATGCAAGCTTTCTTT.

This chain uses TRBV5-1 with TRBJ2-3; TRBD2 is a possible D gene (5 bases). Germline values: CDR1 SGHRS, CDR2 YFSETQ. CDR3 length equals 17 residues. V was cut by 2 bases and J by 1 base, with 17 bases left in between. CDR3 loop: CASSFLPTPEGTDTQYF. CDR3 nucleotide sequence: TGCGCCAGCAGCTTCCTTCCAACCCCGGAGGGCACAGATACGCAGTATTTT.

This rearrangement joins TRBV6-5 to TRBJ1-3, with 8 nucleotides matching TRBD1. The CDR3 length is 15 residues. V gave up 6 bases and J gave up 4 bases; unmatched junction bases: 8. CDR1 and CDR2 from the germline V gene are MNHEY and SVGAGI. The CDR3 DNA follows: TGTGCCAGCAGCCTCGGACAGGGCTTCGGAAACACCATATATTTT. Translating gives CASSLGQGFGNTIYF.

The CDR3, as DNA: TGTGCCAGCAGCATATCTAGCGGGAGCATCGGGGAGCTGTTTTTT. Translating gives CASSISSGSIGELFF. The rearrangement uses TRBV11-3 and TRBJ2-2; 10 bases match TRBD2. The CDR3 is 15 amino acids. V dropped 5 bases and J dropped 7; count of bases not matched to a gene: 7. CDR1 is SGHNT, CDR2 YENEEA, per germline.

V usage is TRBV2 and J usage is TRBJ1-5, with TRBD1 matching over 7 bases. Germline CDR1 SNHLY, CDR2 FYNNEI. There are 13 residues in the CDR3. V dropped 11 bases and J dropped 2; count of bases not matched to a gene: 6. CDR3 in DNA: TGTGCCGTCCGAGACAGGGGCAATCAGCCCCAGCATTTT. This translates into CAVRDRGNQPQHF.